The rows below give T cell receptor beta chains drawn from one sample of a study of blood T cells in healthy people across ages. TCRdb called the 5' RACE reads again in MiXCR, with one record for every CDR3 protein. The sample records about 1.4 million distinct CDR3 sequences, 59% being singletons. The material sequenced was blood. Receptors originate from a young man in good health. CDR3s include the opening cysteine and the closing phenylalanine or tryptophan. Fields, in order: J gene, D gene, V gene, clone size, CDR3 protein, CDR3 DNA. D genes are given only for firm matches. Clone size is not always given. Where it is, it says once, few, many or a class for expanded clones.

j_call: TRBJ2-7
d_call: -
v_call: TRBV7-6
clone_size: -
cdr3_aa: CASSVGGPIYEQYF
cdr3_nt: TGTGCCAGCAGCGTGGGGGGTCCTATCTACGAGCAGTACTTC

j_call: TRBJ2-5
d_call: TRBD2
v_call: TRBV6-2/TRBV6-3
clone_size: -
cdr3_aa: CASSYSGGGADEQYF
cdr3_nt: TGTGCCAGCAGTTACTCTGGCGGGGGGGCCGATGAGCAGTACTTC

j_call: TRBJ2-5
d_call: -
v_call: TRBV3-1
clone_size: few
cdr3_aa: CASSQADFQYF
cdr3_nt: TGTGCCAGCAGCCAAGCGGACTTCCAGTACTTC

j_call: TRBJ2-3
d_call: -
v_call: TRBV29-1
clone_size: -
cdr3_aa: CSVEAVTDTQYF
cdr3_nt: TGCAGCGTTGAGGCAGTCACAGATACGCAGTATTTT

j_call: TRBJ2-2
d_call: TRBD2
v_call: TRBV13
clone_size: -
cdr3_aa: CASSLGSWLAGDSETGELFF
cdr3_nt: TGTGCCAGCAGCTTAGGCTCTTGGCTAGCGGGAGATTCGGAAACCGGGGAGCTGTTTTTT

j_call: TRBJ2-2
d_call: -
v_call: TRBV7-8
clone_size: -
cdr3_aa: CASSPGSGGNTGELFF
cdr3_nt: TGTGCCAGCAGCCCCGGATCTGGCGGGAACACCGGGGAGCTGTTTTTT

j_call: TRBJ1-2
d_call: TRBD1
v_call: TRBV6-1
clone_size: -
cdr3_aa: CASSDDGTGEYGYTF
cdr3_nt: TGTGCCAGCAGTGACGATGGGACAGGGGAATATGGCTACACCTTC

j_call: TRBJ2-6
d_call: -
v_call: TRBV6-5
clone_size: -
cdr3_aa: CASVDSAGANVLTF
cdr3_nt: TGTGCCAGCGTTGACAGCGCCGGGGCCAACGTCCTGACTTTC

j_call: TRBJ2-1
d_call: -
v_call: TRBV27
clone_size: -
cdr3_aa: CASSLSAGTLYNEQFF
cdr3_nt: TGTGCCAGCAGTTTATCCGCAGGTACCCTCTACAATGAGCAGTTCTTC

j_call: TRBJ2-1
d_call: TRBD2
v_call: TRBV7-2
clone_size: many
cdr3_aa: CASSSYISGAGNEQFF
cdr3_nt: TGTGCCAGCAGCTCCTATATTAGCGGGGCAGGGAATGAGCAGTTCTTC

j_call: TRBJ1-2
d_call: -
v_call: TRBV11-2
clone_size: -
cdr3_aa: CASSLGGGINYGYTF
cdr3_nt: TGTGCCAGCAGCTTAGGTGGAGGAATTAACTATGGCTACACCTTC

j_call: TRBJ2-1
d_call: TRBD2
v_call: TRBV20-1
clone_size: -
cdr3_aa: CSAINVGLASNEQFF
cdr3_nt: TGCAGTGCTATTAACGTGGGACTAGCGAGCAATGAGCAGTTCTTC